Detailed here is one TCR beta chain. The V gene's germline CDR1 is DFQATT and CDR2 SNEGSKA (reference sequence). V was pared by 3 bases and J by 2 bases, with 9 bases of the junction left unmatched. The CDR3 consists of 16 residues. The data derive from a study of control samples from healthy donors and cancer patients. Profiling relied on immunoSEQ multiplex PCR, and the TCRdb table lists in-frame clones only, not all of them. The repertoire consists of about 59,000 clones, with 80% to 95% occurring once and the leading ten covering 1.5% to 2%. This TCR derives from a man in his forties with colorectal cancer. The sequencing sample was made of PBMCs. The chain is built from TRBV20-1 and TRBJ2-3, with 9 bases lining up with TRBD2. The CDR3 sequence: CSASRIAGAATDTQYF. The CDR3 DNA sequence: TGCAGTGCTAGTCGGATAGCGGGGGCCGCCACAGATACGCAGTATTTT.